This record looks at one TCR beta chain sequence and its context. This clone has just a few counts. There is no known antigen for this receptor. Qualities for individual bases were not recorded, and no much larger clone is one base off. The data were taken from a study of beta chain features in type 1 diabetes (dated by TCRdb to 2017 to 2018). General notes on the study: No differences in mean age, gender distribution, total cell number or subset yield were found between patients and healthy donors. A total of 107,917,701 sorted cells were examined across all samples, and a strong correlation was observed between cell number per subset and RNA yield. The study compared the TCRB repertoires of sorted circulating CD4+ T cell subsets in recently diagnosed type 1 diabetes patients with those in matched healthy donors. Naive and central memory subsets were obtained from all 30 or so donors, but regulatory and stem cell-like memory subsets were isolated from only 8 patients and about 8 healthy donors. General study outcomes and caveats: HLA sub-analyses involved small numbers of individuals, so any influence of HLA type on TCRB rearrangement remained unresolved. Patients with type 1 diabetes made fewer insertions and deleted more nucleotides at VDJ recombination sites, implying thymic rearrangement abnormalities. Type 1 diabetes patients showed a moderate but significant shortening of TCRB CDR3 length in all four CD4+ subsets. Sequencing cDNA rather than genomic DNA could over-represent highly expressing activated cells, although activation and CD3 levels did not differ between groups. Shorter templates might have been favored by PCR, but patient and control samples were amplified and corrected together, so both groups would have been affected equally by any skew. The naive, central memory and regulatory TCRB repertoires appeared to resemble one another more closely among patients than among healthy donors.

There are 15 amino acids in the CDR3, from cysteine to phenylalanine inclusive. CDR3 DNA is the only sequence kept; it has 45 bases, read in frame from the first base. V is cut back by 2 bases and J by 5 bases, with 9 bases in the junction unmatched. The germline V gene yields MGHRA for CDR1 and YSYEKL for CDR2. Each donor gave one peripheral blood draw, averaging about 120 mL, which was collected into heparinised tubes. A BD FACSAria II and a panel including CD45RO, CCR7, CD25, CD127, CD95 and CD27 were used to sort naive, central memory, regulatory and stem cell-like memory CD4+ T cells. All sorted populations exceeded 98% purity. PBMCs were separated immediately by Lymphoprep density gradient centrifugation and were stained directly, without being cultured. Samples were stained and sorted in pairs, with one healthy donor and one patient per experiment, so that batch effects were minimized. The entire isolated RNA was reverse transcribed using the High Capacity cDNA Reverse Transcription Kit, and thus expressed TCRB transcripts were sequenced. Deep immunoSEQ sequencing was performed on naive, central memory and regulatory T cell samples, with an average of roughly 3.6 million total reads per sample. After sorted cells were lysed in RLT buffer, RNA was extracted with DNase-treated RNeasy Micro or Mini kits, with the choice depending on cell number. Each cell subset was processed separately to prevent cross-contamination, with patient and healthy donor samples processed together. The immunoSEQ multiplex PCR was used to amplify TCRB sequences from cDNA, yielding 87-bp fragments that span the CDR3 region. Sequencing of the amplicons was done on the Illumina HiSeq platform. The source study handled its data this way. PCR bias was corrected computationally using synthetic template baselines, and reads within Hamming distance 2 were collapsed, with unmergeable singletons discarded. Reads were aligned against IMGT to assign V, D and J genes, CDR3 length and insertions or deletions at six rearrangement sites. Within each subset, clonotype counts were normalized to sorted cell number, after which true diversity and Gini coefficients were computed with the tcR R package. Repertoire sharing was quantified using the overlap coefficient calculated on TCRB nucleotide sequences. Not all clones reach the TCRdb copy of this immuneACCESS table, which keeps in-frame sequences only. Checked studies attribute under half of the gap to unresolved V genes and leave the rest unexplained. V and J calls and clone size are given by that table; D and trimming were obtained from the DNA. This sample is represented by 130,000 or so clones; roughly 17% of them were singletons. Approximately 2.5% of the sample goes to the ten largest clones.

The chain is encoded by TRBV4-1 joined to TRBJ2-7; 7 central nucleotides agree with TRBD1. The TCR originated in a man younger than 30 with type 1 diabetes. Sequencing used central memory CD4+ T cells from blood. The DNA sequence is as follows: TGCGCCAGCAGCCAACCGGGACAGCGACGGGACGAGCAGTACTTC. Protein translation: CASSQPGQRRDEQYF.